These 18 T cell receptor beta chains came from one sample sequenced in a study of blood T cell repertoires in COVID-19. Libraries were prepared by immunoSEQ multiplex PCR; TCRdb keeps only in-frame clonotypes and omits some of them. The sample yields some 220,000 clones, 85% to 95% seen once. Sequencing input: peripheral blood. These receptor sequences come from a young man with COVID-19, enrolled during active disease.

This chain uses TRBV29-1 with TRBJ1-5, with D possibly TRBD1 on 5 matching bases. Trimming removed 0 bases from V and 1 base from J, with 7 bases in between. The V gene's germline CDR1 is SQVTM and CDR2 ANQGSEA. CDR3 length: 14 amino acids. The CDR3 nucleotides read TGCAGCGTTGAAGAGGAGGGGAGCAATCAGCCCCAGCATTTT. Its translation: CSVEEEGSNQPQHF.

The chain employs TRBV7-6 and TRBJ2-1; 13 bases agree with TRBD2. In germline, CDR1 is SGHVS, CDR2 FNYEAQ. Losses at the gene ends were 4 bases for V and 2 bases for J; bases not matched to a gene: 8. The CDR3 consists of 18 residues. In DNA, the CDR3 is TGTGCCAGCAGCTCGACCCTTACTAGCGGGGGGGCCTACAATGAGCAGTTCTTC. This gives the protein CASSSTLTSGGAYNEQFF.

The chain links TRBV5-4 to TRBJ2-3; 12 nucleotides match TRBD2. CDR1 is SGHNT and CDR2 is YYREEE in the germline V gene (reference sequence). The CDR3 runs to 17 residues. The junction had 5 bases not matched to a gene; V was cut back by 0 bases and J by 3 bases. CDR3 nucleotides: TGTGCCAGCAGCTTGGTGTCTAGCGGGGGGGGAACAGATACGCAGTATTTT. This translates into CASSLVSSGGGTDTQYF.

This chain connects TRBV21-1 to TRBJ2-1; the table's D gene call, TRBD1, was not cross checked with the DNA. TRBV21-1 is a documented pseudogene. The CDR3 consists of 17 residues. Here the CDR3 reads CASSKALGRSHNNEQFF. The DNA for the CDR3 is TGTGCCAGCAGCAAAGCGCTGGGCAGAAGTCATAACAATGAGCAGTTCTTC.

The chain couples TRBV6-5 to TRBJ1-1; the D gene is possibly TRBD1 (5 bases). Between the trimmed V and J ends, which lost 6 bases and 5 bases, there was a span of 13 bases. Per germline, CDR1 MNHEY and CDR2 SVGAGI. This CDR3 has 13 amino acids. In DNA, the CDR3 is TGTGCCAGCAGCGAGCAGGGTATTACTGAAGCTTTCTTT. Amino acids: CASSEQGITEAFF.

In regard to this clone: Within the sample, other DNA sequences also encode this same CDR3. The chain links TRBV12-3 or TRBV12-4 to TRBJ1-1, with D hard to call. The CDR3 loop spans 13 amino acids. Trimming left V 2 bases short and J 0 bases short, with 4 bases between. In DNA, the CDR3 is TGTGCCAGCAGTTTATACATGAACACTGAAGCTTTCTTT. It translates to CASSLYMNTEAFF.

The rearrangement joins TRBV19 to TRBJ2-1, with 9 bases fitting TRBD1. The CDR3 has 14 residues. V lost 8 bases and J lost 6; bases outside the gene matches: 8. Germline assignment: CDR1 LNHDA and CDR2 SQIVND (reference sequence). The DNA of the CDR3 is TGTGCCAGTCGGTTGGACAGGGGAATCAATGAGCAGTTCTTC. Translating it yields CASRLDRGINEQFF.

This sequence joins TRBV7-2 and TRBJ1-1; 8 bases match TRBD1. Germline assignment: CDR1 SGHTA and CDR2 FQGNSA. CDR3 length: 12 amino acids. V was pared by 5 bases and J by 7 bases, with 3 bases of the junction left unmatched. CDR3 in amino acids: CASSVTGGEAFF. In DNA form, the CDR3 reads TGTGCCAGCAGCGTTACAGGGGGTGAAGCTTTCTTT. Supplemented by reference TRBV7-2 and TRBJ1-1, the full variable domain reads GAGVSQSPSNKVTEKGKDVELRCDPISGHTALYWYRQSLGQGLEFLIYFQGNSAPDKSGLPSDRFSAERTGGSVSTLTIQRTQQEDSAVYLCASSVTGGEAFFGQGTRLTVV.

This sequence joins TRBV30 and TRBJ2-1, with 9 nucleotides matching TRBD1. The CDR3 is 14 amino acids. Germline V gives CDR1 GTSNPN, CDR2 SVGIG (reference sequence). V shed 2 bases, J shed 3 bases, and the junction held 2 bases outside the gene matches. CDR3 coding DNA: TGTGCCTGGAGTTCGGGACAGGGCTACAATGAGCAGTTCTTC. Its protein product is CAWSSGQGYNEQFF.

The chain joins TRBV5-4 to TRBJ1-1, with TRBD1 matching over 7 bases. Germline trimming cut 4 bases from V and 1 base from J; bases unmatched to any gene: 4. The CDR3 is 14 residues long. The germline gives CDR1 SGHNT, CDR2 YYREEE (reference sequence). For the CDR3, the DNA is TGTGCCAGCAGCCGGACAGGTGGGAACACTGAAGCTTTCTTT. This encodes CASSRTGGNTEAFF.

V and J are TRBV28 and TRBJ2-4; 11 bases align to TRBD1. Germline V gene lookup returns CDR1 MDHEN and CDR2 SYDVKM. V shed 4 bases, J shed 7 bases, and the junction held 3 bases outside the gene matches. The CDR3 runs 14 residues. The CDR3 nucleotides read TGTGCCAGCAGTTCCGGGACAGGGGGGAACATTCAGTACTTC. It is translated as CASSSGTGGNIQYF.

This clone showed up just once. The rearrangement uses TRBV3-1 (or the pseudogene TRBV3-2) and TRBJ2-1; perhaps TRBD2 as D (6 bases). The V gene's germline CDR1 is LGHDT and CDR2 YNNKEL (reference sequence). Trimming pared 0 bases from V and 5 bases from J, leaving 17 bases between. This CDR3 has 17 residues. The CDR3 protein is CASSQDGVAGTNNEQFF. CDR3 DNA: TGTGCCAGCAGCCAAGATGGCGTGGCGGGAACGAACAATGAGCAGTTCTTC.

The rearrangement uses TRBV28 and TRBJ1-2; D might be TRBD1 (5 bases). V shed 5 bases and J shed 8 bases, with 15 bases lying between them. Germline V gives CDR1 MDHEN, CDR2 SYDVKM. This CDR3 contains 13 residues. CDR3 loop: CASSQSREHGYTF. The DNA for the CDR3 is TGTGCCAGCAGTCAAAGCAGGGAACACGGCTACACCTTC.

The chain carries TRBV27 and TRBJ2-1, with a weak D call TRBD1 (6 bases). V was pared by 6 bases and J by 2 bases, with 14 bases between. The CDR3 runs 15 residues. Germline CDR1 reads MNHEY; CDR2 reads SMNVEV (reference sequence). The CDR3 DNA follows: TGTGCCAGCAGCCAAACAGGGACCACCTACAATGAGCAGTTCTTC. Encoded protein: CASSQTGTTYNEQFF.

The chain joins TRBV15 to TRBJ2-2; the D is unclear. Germline CDR1 reads LNHNV; CDR2 reads YYDKDF (reference sequence). The V and J ends lost 0 bases and 4 bases respectively, with 9 bases between them. There are 15 residues in the CDR3. As DNA, the CDR3 is TGTGCCACCAGCAGAGATCAGACGGGCACCGGGGAGCTGTTTTTT. Its protein product is CATSRDQTGTGELFF.

V is TRBV9 and J is TRBJ2-1; 9 bases fit TRBD2. The CDR3 is made up of 15 amino acids. CDR1 is SGDLS, CDR2 YYNGEE, per germline. The V and J ends lost 2 bases and 9 bases, in that order; junction bases with no gene match: 9. This CDR3 reads CASSVDRGGAGEQFF. The CDR3 coding sequence is TGTGCCAGCAGCGTGGATCGCGGGGGGGCGGGTGAGCAGTTCTTC.

The chain combines TRBV6-5 with TRBJ2-3, with TRBD1 matching 11 bases. Trimming took 6 bases from V and 4 from J; bases not matched to a gene: 6. The CDR3 runs to 15 residues. The germline gives CDR1 MNHEY, CDR2 SVGAGI. The CDR3 loop is CASRRGGQGADTQYF. In DNA form, the CDR3 reads TGTGCCAGCAGGAGGGGGGGACAGGGGGCAGATACGCAGTATTTT.

This chain joins TRBV9 and TRBJ1-3; D perhaps matches TRBD1 (6 bases). The CDR3 sequence is 14 residues long. The V end lost 3 bases, the J end lost 3 bases, and 10 bases lay between the germline ends. CDR1 is SGDLS and CDR2 is YYNGEE in the germline V gene. In nucleotides, the CDR3 is TGTGCCAGCAGCGAACAGGGCCGTGGAAACACCATATATTTT. Translated: CASSEQGRGNTIYF.